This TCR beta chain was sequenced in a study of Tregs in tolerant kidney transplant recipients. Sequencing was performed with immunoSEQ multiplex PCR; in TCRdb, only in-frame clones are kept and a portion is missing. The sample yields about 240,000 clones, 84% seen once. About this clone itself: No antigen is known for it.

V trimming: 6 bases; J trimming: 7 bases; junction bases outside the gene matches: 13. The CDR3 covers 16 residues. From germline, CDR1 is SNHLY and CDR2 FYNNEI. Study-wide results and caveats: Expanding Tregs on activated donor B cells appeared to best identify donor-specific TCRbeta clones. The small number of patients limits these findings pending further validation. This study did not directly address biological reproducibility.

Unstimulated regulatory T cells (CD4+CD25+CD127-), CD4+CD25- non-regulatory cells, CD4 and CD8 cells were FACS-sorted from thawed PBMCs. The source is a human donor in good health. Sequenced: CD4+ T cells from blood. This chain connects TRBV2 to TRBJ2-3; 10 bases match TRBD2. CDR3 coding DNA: TGTGCCAGCAGGAAGGAGCCAGCTAGCGGGGGCAATACGCAGTATTTT. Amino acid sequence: CASRKEPASGGNTQYF.